The sequence of this T cell receptor (beta chain) was determined in a study of T cell repertoires in cytomegalovirus infection. For this clonotype: No antigen is known for it.

General study points: Ex vivo responses were dominated by HLA-C-restricted CMV-specific TCR beta clonotypes.

TCRdb re-called the reads with MiXCR, one entry per CDR3 protein. The profile shows approximately 190,000 distinct CDR3 sequences, 25% to 30% of them singletons. The V segment lost 8 bases and the J segment 10 bases; nucleotides outside the gene matches: 10. This CDR3 is 13 amino acids long. The V gene's germline CDR1 is SQVTM and CDR2 ANQGSEA. The chain joins TRBV29-1 to TRBJ1-4, with 10 bases identical to TRBD1. The TCR was taken from a human donor in good health (CMV status not recorded). Some clones in this sample may be carry-over from other donors' samples. The sequencing input was PBMCs. CDR3 bases: TGCAGCTGTGCCCTGAGGACAGGGGGAAAACTGTTTTTT. Its protein product is CSCALRTGGKLFF. The full variable domain, with the rest looked up from reference TRBV29-1 and TRBJ1-4, is SAVISQKPSRDICQRGTSLTIQCQVDSQVTMMFWYRQQPGQSLTLIATANQGSEATYESGFVIDKFPISRPNLTFSTLTVSNMSPEDSSIYLCSCALRTGGKLFFGSGTQLSVL.